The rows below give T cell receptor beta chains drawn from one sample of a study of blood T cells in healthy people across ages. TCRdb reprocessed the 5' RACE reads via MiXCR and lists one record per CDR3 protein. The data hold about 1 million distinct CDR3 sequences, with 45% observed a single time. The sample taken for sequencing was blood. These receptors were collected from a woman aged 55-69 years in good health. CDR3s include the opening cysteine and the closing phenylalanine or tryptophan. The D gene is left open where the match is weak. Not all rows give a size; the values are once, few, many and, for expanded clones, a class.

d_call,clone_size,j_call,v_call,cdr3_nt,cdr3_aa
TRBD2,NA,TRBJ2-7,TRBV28,TGCGCCAGCAGTGGAACGAGACTAGCCGGATCCTACGAGCAGTACTTC,CASSGTRLAGSYEQYF
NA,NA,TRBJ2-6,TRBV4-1,TGCGCCAGCAGCCCCCTCGGTCCAGAGAGGAGGTCTGGGGCCAACGTCCTGACTTTC,CASSPLGPERRSGANVLTF
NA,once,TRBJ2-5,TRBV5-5,TGTGCCAGCAGCTTGGTTGGGGGGCGCACCGTGAATGAGCAGTACTTC,CASSLVGGRTVNEQYF
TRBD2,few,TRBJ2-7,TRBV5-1,TGCGCCAGCAGCAAGGGACTAGCGGGAGTGAGCTCCTACGAGCAGTACTTC,CASSKGLAGVSSYEQYF
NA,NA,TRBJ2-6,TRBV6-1,TGTGCCAGCAGTGAAGGGGGAACAGGGTTCTCTGGGGCCAACGTCCTGACTTTC,CASSEGGTGFSGANVLTF
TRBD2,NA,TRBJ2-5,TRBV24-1,TGTGCCACCAGTGAGTTAGGGAGCGGGGGGACCCAGTACTTC,CATSELGSGGTQYF
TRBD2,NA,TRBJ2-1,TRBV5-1,TGCGCCAGCAGCTCCCGGACTAGCGGCCTCGAGTTCGGGAATGAGCAGTTCTTC,CASSSRTSGLEFGNEQFF
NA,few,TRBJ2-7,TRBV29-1,TGCAGCGGAACGAAGGACAACACCTACGAGCAGTACTTC,CSGTKDNTYEQYF
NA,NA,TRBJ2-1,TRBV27,TGTGCCAGCAGTTTATGGCGGCGGGGGCCAAATGAGCAGTTCTTC,CASSLWRRGPNEQFF
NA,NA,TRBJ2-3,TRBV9,TGTGCCAGCAGCTCCTCCCGGGACCATATGGCAGATACGCAGTATTTT,CASSSSRDHMADTQYF
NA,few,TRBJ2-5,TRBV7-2,TGTGCCAGCAGCACCCTCCTTTGGGGTAGCGAGACCCAGTACTTC,CASSTLLWGSETQYF
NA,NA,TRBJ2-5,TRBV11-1,TGTGCCAGCAGCACCCGGCCCGGGGAGACCCAGTACTTC,CASSTRPGETQYF
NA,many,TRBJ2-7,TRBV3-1,TGTGCCAGCAGCCCCACGACCTCCTACGAGCAGTACTTC,CASSPTTSYEQYF
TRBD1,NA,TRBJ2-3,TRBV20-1,TGCAGTGCTAGAGTCCGGGACAGGGTATCGGATACGCAGTATTTT,CSARVRDRVSDTQYF
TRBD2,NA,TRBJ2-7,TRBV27,TGTGCCAGCAGTTTTTATCCGGGACTAGCCTCCTACGAGCAGTACTTC,CASSFYPGLASYEQYF
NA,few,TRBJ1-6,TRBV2,TGTGCCAGCAAGAACGGGGTAAAGGTTTCACCCCTCCACTTT,CASKNGVKVSPLHF
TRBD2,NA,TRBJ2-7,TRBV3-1,TGTGCCAGCAGCCAGTTTGGTCTAGCGGGAGGGGGCGGCGACGAGCAGTACTTC,CASSQFGLAGGGGDEQYF
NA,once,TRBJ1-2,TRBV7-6,TGTGCCAGCAGCCCTGAGGTTACTCCGAACTATGGCTACACCTTC,CASSPEVTPNYGYTF
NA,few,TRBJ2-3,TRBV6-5,TGTGCCAGCAGCCGAGACACGGATCCTAGCACAGATACGCAGTATTTT,CASSRDTDPSTDTQYF
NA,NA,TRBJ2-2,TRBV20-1,TGCAGTGTGGGGGGCGATTCCGGGGAGCTGTTTTTT,CSVGGDSGELFF
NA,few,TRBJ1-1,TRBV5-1,TGCGCCAGCAGCTTGACGCGGTTCTCTAGGGCTTTCTTT,CASSLTRFSRAFF
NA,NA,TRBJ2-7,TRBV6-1,TGTGCCAGCAGTGAAAAAGGGGCGAGCTCCTACGAGCAGTACTTC,CASSEKGASSYEQYF
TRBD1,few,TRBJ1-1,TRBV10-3,TGTGCCATCAGTGAGTTCAACGGCCAACCGGGACAGGGTGAAGCTTTCTTT,CAISEFNGQPGQGEAFF
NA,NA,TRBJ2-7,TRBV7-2,TGTGCCAGCAGCTCAGGGTTTGGCGAGCAGTACTTC,CASSSGFGEQYF
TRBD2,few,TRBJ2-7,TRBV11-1,TGTGCCAGCAGCATCTCCGGGACTAGCGGTTACGAGCAGTACTTC,CASSISGTSGYEQYF
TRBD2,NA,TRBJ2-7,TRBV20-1,TGCAGTGCTAGGCCCCGACTAGCGGGAGGGCCGCTTTGGGAGCAGTACTTC,CSARPRLAGGPLWEQYF
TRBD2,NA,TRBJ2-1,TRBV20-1,TGCAGTGCCAAGACTAGCGGAATCCTCTACAATGAGCAGTTCTTC,CSAKTSGILYNEQFF
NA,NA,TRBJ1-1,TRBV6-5,TGTGCCAGCAGTTACTCGAGTGGGAGTACCACTGAAGCTTTCTTT,CASSYSSGSTTEAFF
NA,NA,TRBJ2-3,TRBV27,TGTGCCAGCAGTTTTAGGGGGGAAACAGATACGCAGTATTTT,CASSFRGETDTQYF
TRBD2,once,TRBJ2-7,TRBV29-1,TGCAGCGTTGAGCTAGCGGGGGCCTACGAGCAGTACTTC,CSVELAGAYEQYF
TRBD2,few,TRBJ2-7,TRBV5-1,TGCGCCAGCAGCTTGCAAGCAGCGGGAGTGGGGGAGCAGTACTTC,CASSLQAAGVGEQYF
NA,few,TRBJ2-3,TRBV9,TGTGCCAGCAGCCCGGACTACCTCTGGCAGTATTTT,CASSPDYLWQYF
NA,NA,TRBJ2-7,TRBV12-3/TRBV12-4,TGTGCCAGCACATCCACAGGGAGAAAAACCTACGAGCAGTACTTC,CASTSTGRKTYEQYF
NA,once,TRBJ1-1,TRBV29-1,TGCAGCGGGGGACCTATGAACACTGAAGCTTTCTTT,CSGGPMNTEAFF
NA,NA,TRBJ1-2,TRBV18,TGTGCCAGCTCACCACCAATCGGACGGGGGTTATGGTACTATGGCTACACCTTC,CASSPPIGRGLWYYGYTF
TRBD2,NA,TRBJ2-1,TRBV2,TGTGCCAGCAGTGACCCAGGGAAGACTAGCGGGAGGGCCGGTAGGGATGAGCAGTTCTTC,CASSDPGKTSGRAGRDEQFF
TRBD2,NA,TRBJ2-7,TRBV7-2,TGTGCCAGCAGCTTATTCTGGGCGGGAGGACTGGTCGACGAGCAGTACTTC,CASSLFWAGGLVDEQYF
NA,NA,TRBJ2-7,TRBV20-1,TGCAGTGCTAGAGATGGAGGGTCAATCCCCTACGAGCAGTACTTC,CSARDGGSIPYEQYF
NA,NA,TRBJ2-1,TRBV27,TGTGCCAGCAGTTTTTTTGCCACGGGAGTCATTGGGTCCTACAATGAGCAGTTCTTC,CASSFFATGVIGSYNEQFF
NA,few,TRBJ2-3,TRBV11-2,TGTGCCAGCAGCTCCGTCCCCGGGACAACGTTCACAGATACGCAGTATTTT,CASSSVPGTTFTDTQYF
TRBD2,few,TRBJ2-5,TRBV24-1,TGTGCCACCAGTGATGCCGGGAGGGAAAAAGAGACCCAGTACTTC,CATSDAGREKETQYF
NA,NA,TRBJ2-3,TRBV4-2,TGTGCCAGCAGCCAGGAAGGTAAAGATACGCAGTATTTT,CASSQEGKDTQYF
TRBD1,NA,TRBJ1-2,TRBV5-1,TGCGCCAGCAGCCTGGCGGGACAGGGGATCTATGGCTACACCTTC,CASSLAGQGIYGYTF